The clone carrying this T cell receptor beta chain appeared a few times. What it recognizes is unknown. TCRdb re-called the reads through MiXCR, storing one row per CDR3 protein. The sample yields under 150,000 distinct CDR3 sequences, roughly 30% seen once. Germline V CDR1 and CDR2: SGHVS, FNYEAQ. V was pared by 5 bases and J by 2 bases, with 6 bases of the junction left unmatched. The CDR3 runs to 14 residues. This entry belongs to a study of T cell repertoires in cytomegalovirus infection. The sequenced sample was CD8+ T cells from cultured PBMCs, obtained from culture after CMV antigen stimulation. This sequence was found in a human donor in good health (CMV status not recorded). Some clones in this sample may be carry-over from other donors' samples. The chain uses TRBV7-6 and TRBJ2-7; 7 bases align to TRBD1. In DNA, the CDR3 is TGTGCCAGCAGCCGACCCGGACAGGCCTACGAGCAGTACTTC. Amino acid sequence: CASSRPGQAYEQYF.